This note documents a single TCR beta chain sequence. Its antigen is as yet unknown. The data are from a study of OX40 agonist ivuxolimab in advanced cancers. Findings and caveats of the study: CD8+ T cells (on average) carried more expanded clones than CD4+ T cells.

Clones were read by immunoSEQ multiplex PCR, and TCRdb kept only the in-frame ones, dropping some. The sample has approximately 23,000 clones, 65% to 90% seen once. The CDR3 covers 16 residues. The V end was cut by 4 bases, the J end by 0 bases, with 15 bases between. The germline V gene has CDR1 SGHVS and CDR2 FQNEAQ. The rearrangement links TRBV7-8 to TRBJ1-2; no clear D gene. The sequencing used CD4+ or CD8+ T cells sorted from blood, collected in a trial of the OX40 agonist ivuxolimab. This TCR derives from an adult with an advanced solid tumor such as melanoma, head and neck, liver or kidney cancer. Written as DNA, the CDR3 is TGTGCCAGCAGCTCCCCGACGAGTCCAGCTAACTATGGCTACACCTTC. This gives the protein CASSSPTSPANYGYTF.